This T cell receptor (beta chain) was sequenced for a study of blood T cell repertoires in COVID-19. Assay: immunoSEQ multiplex PCR; the TCRdb copy retains only in-frame clones and omits some. The sample consists of over 250,000 clones, about 81% of them appearing once. CDR1 is MDHEN and CDR2 is SYDVKM in the germline V gene. The CDR3 loop spans 15 amino acids. Trimming removed 5 bases from V and 5 bases from J, with 18 bases in between. The chain links TRBV28 to TRBJ1-2; no reliable D call. The receptor was isolated from a human donor with COVID-19, enrolled during active disease. The donor label of this sample is uncertain. The sample consisted of peripheral blood. The CDR3 spells CASSTTFGIQYGYTF. For the CDR3, the DNA is TGTGCCAGCAGTACGACCTTCGGGATCCAGTATGGCTACACCTTC.